This TCR beta chain was retrieved from a study of beta chain features in type 1 diabetes (dated by TCRdb to between 2017 and 2018). For the wider study: Mean age, gender distribution, total cell number and subset yield did not differ between patients and healthy donors. A total of 90 million to 140 million sorted cells were examined across all samples, and RNA yield correlated strongly with the number of cells per subset. In the study, TCRB repertoires of sorted circulating CD4+ T cell subsets from recently diagnosed type 1 diabetes patients were compared with those of matched healthy donors. Naive and central memory subsets were obtained from all 30 or so donors, but regulatory and stem cell-like memory subsets were isolated from only 8 patients and about 8 healthy donors. Overall study outcomes, separate from this receptor: Because small numbers of individuals were included in the HLA sub-analyses, any influence of HLA type on TCRB rearrangement was left unresolved. The naive, central memory and regulatory TCRB repertoires appeared to resemble one another more closely among patients than among healthy donors. PCR may preferentially amplify shorter templates, but because patient and control samples were amplified and corrected together, any resulting skew would affect both groups equally. Type 1 diabetes patients showed a moderate but significant shortening of TCRB CDR3 length in all four CD4+ subsets. At VDJ recombination sites, patients with type 1 diabetes made fewer insertions and deleted more nucleotides, a pattern implying thymic rearrangement abnormalities. Sequencing cDNA rather than genomic DNA could over-represent highly expressing activated cells, although activation and CD3 levels did not differ between groups.

CDR1 MDHEN and CDR2 SYDVKM were looked up in the germline V gene. The CDR3 numbers 13 residues from cysteine through phenylalanine. Only the CDR3 part of the read is kept: 39 bases, read in frame from the first base. V and J are truncated by 6 bases and 9 bases respectively, leaving an intervening sequence of 15 bases. Each donor gave one peripheral blood draw, approximately 110 mL on average, collected into heparinised tubes. Using a panel that included CD45RO, CCR7, CD25, CD127, CD95 and CD27, naive, central memory, regulatory and stem cell-like memory CD4+ T cells were sorted on a BD FACSAria II. A purity above 95% was achieved for all sorted populations. PBMCs were isolated immediately by Lymphoprep density gradient centrifugation and stained directly without culture. So that batch effects would be minimized, each experiment stained and sorted samples in pairs, pairing one healthy donor with one patient.

Of note for this clone: The specificity of this receptor is unknown. No much larger clonotype is one base removed from it; base qualities were not supplied.

The entire amount of isolated RNA was reverse transcribed using the High Capacity cDNA Reverse Transcription Kit, so the sequenced TCRB transcripts were expressed ones. Naive, central memory and regulatory T cell samples underwent deep immunoSEQ sequencing, averaging roughly 3.5 million total reads per sample. Sorted cells were lysed in RLT buffer and RNA was extracted with DNase-treated RNeasy Micro or Mini kits, depending on cell number. To prevent cross-contamination, every cell subset was processed on its own, while patient and healthy donor samples were processed together. The immunoSEQ multiplex PCR was used to amplify TCRB sequences from cDNA, generating 87-bp fragments that spanned the CDR3 region. Sequencing of the amplicons was done on the Illumina HiSeq platform. Turning to the authors' computational methods: PCR bias was corrected computationally using synthetic template baselines, and reads within Hamming distance 2 were collapsed, with unmergeable singletons discarded. Reads were aligned against IMGT so that V, D and J genes, CDR3 length and insertions or deletions at six rearrangement sites could be assigned. Within each subset, clonotype counts were normalized to sorted cell number, and only after that were true diversity and Gini coefficients computed with the tcR R package. Repertoire sharing was quantified using the overlap coefficient calculated on TCRB nucleotide sequences. Out-of-frame TCRB sequences from naive cells were analyzed as a proxy for the pre-selection repertoire. In TCRdb, the immuneACCESS table is reduced to in-frame sequences with V and J assigned. These tables do not hold every clone; where another copy was compared, an unresolved V gene accounts for under half, and the others remain unexplained. That table furnishes V, J and clone size, whereas the DNA furnished D and trimming. The sample includes some 700,000 clones, with roughly an eighth observed a single time. The ten largest clonotypes hold approximately 0.022% of the sample.

The chain links TRBV28 with TRBJ2-4; the D match is possibly TRBD1 or TRBD2, with 5 bases aligned in each. Sequencing was done on a sample of naive CD4+ T cells from blood. In light of the paper, this sample's cell subset or site label describes: true naive CD4+ T cells. The sequence was obtained from a man aged 18 to 29 with type 1 diabetes. Here the CDR3 is given as CASSTGTPGIQYF. The sequenced DNA is TGTGCCAGCAGCACCGGGACCCCAGGCATTCAGTACTTC. Supplemented by the reference TRBV28 and TRBJ2-4 proteins around the CDR3, the complete variable domain is DVKVTQSSRYLVKRTGEKVFLECVQDMDHENMFWYRQDPGLGLRLIYFSYDVKMKEKGDIPEGYSVSREKKERFSLILESASTNQTSMYLCASSTGTPGIQYFGAGTRLSVL.